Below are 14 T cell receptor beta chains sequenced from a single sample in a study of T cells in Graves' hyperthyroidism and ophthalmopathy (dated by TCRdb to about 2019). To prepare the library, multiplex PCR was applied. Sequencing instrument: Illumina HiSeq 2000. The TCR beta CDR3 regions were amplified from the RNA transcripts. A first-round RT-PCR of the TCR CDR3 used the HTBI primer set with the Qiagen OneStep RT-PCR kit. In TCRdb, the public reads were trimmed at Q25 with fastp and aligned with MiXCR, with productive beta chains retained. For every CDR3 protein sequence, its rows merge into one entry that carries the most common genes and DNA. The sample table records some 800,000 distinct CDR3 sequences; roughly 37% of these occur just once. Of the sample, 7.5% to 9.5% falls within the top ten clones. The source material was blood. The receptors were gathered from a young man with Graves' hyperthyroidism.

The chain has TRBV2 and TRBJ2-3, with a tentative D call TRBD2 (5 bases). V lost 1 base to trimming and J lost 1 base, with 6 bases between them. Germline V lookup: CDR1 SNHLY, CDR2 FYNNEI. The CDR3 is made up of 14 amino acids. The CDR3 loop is CASSEGGGTDTQYF. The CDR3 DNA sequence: TGTGCCAGCAGTGAAGGGGGAGGCACAGATACGCAGTATTTT.

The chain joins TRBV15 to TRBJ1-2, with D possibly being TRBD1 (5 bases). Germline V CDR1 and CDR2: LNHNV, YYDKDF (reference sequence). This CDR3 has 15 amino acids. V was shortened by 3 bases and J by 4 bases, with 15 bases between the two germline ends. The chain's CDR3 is CATSSSLGGGYGYTF. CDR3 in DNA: TGTGCCACCAGCAGCTCACTTGGGGGAGGCTATGGCTACACCTTC.

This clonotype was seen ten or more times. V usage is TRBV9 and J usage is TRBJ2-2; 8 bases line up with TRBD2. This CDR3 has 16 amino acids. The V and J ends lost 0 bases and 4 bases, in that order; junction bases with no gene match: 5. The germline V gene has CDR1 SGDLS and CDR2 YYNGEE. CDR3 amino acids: CASSVGREASTGELFF. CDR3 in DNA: TGTGCCAGCAGCGTAGGGCGGGAGGCCTCCACCGGGGAGCTGTTTTTT.

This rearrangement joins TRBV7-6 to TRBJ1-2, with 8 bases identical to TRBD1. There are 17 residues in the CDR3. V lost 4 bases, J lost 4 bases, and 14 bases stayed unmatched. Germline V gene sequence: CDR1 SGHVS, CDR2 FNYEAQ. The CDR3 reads CASSSWPKTGEAYGYTF. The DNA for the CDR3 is TGTGCCAGCAGCTCATGGCCCAAGACAGGGGAGGCCTATGGCTACACCTTC.

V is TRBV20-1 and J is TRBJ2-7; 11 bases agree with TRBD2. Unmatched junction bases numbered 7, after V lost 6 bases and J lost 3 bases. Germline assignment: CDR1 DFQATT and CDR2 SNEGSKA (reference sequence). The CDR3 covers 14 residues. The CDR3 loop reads CSADGTSGSYEQYF. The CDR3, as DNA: TGCAGTGCCGATGGAACTAGCGGGAGCTACGAGCAGTACTTC.

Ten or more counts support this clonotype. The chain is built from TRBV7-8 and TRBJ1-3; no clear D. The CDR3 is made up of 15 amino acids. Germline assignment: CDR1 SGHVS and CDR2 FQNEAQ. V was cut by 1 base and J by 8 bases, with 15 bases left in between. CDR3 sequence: CASSLVGGGLDTIYF. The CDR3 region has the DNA TGTGCCAGCAGCTTAGTAGGAGGTGGTTTGGACACCATATATTTT.

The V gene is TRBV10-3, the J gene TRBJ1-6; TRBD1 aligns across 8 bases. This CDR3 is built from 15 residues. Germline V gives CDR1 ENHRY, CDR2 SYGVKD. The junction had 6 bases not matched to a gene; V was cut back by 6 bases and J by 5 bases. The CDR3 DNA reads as TGTGCCATCAGCAGCCGGACAGGGCATAATTCACCCCTCCACTTT. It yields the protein CAISSRTGHNSPLHF.

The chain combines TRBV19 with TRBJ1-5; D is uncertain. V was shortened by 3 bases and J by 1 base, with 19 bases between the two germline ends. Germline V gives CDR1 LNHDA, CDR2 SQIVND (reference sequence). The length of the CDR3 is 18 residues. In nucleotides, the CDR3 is TGTGCCAGTAGTATGAAGGGAGGGCCGAACCTCAGCAATCAGCCCCAGCATTTT. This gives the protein CASSMKGGPNLSNQPQHF.

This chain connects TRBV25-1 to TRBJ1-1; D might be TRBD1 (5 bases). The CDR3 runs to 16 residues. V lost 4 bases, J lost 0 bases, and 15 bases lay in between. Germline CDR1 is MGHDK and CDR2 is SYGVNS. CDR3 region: CASSASGRGLNTEAFF. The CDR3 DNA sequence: TGTGCCAGCAGTGCTAGCGGGCGGGGACTGAACACTGAAGCTTTCTTT.

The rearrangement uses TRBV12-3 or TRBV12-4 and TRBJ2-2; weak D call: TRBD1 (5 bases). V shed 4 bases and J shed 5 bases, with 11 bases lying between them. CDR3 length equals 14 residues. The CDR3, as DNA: TGTGCCAGCAGTTCCTCCCCAGGGACCGGGGAGCTGTTTTTT. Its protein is CASSSSPGTGELFF.

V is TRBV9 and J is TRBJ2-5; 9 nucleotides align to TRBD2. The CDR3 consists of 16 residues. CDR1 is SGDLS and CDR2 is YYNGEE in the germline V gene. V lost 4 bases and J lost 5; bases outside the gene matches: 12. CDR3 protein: CASSQDRGGALETQYF. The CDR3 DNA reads TGTGCCAGCAGCCAAGATCGCGGGGGGGCCTTGGAGACCCAGTACTTC.

DNA of the CDR3: TGTGCCACGACGGACAGGGGGGTCCACGAGCAGTACTTC. It encodes CATTDRGVHEQYF. The V call is TRBV24-1, the J call TRBJ2-7, with 10 bases aligning to TRBD1. The CDR3 is 13 residues long. In germline, CDR1 is KGHDR, CDR2 SFDVKD. The J segment lost 5 bases and the V segment lost 10 bases, leaving 7 bases of the junction unmatched.

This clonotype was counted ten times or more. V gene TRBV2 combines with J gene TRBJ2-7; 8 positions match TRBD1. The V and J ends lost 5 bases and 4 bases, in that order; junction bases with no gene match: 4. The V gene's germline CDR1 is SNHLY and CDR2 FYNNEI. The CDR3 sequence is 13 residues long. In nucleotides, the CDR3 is TGTGCCAGCAGTTCGGACAGGGTGTACGAGCAGTACTTC. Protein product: CASSSDRVYEQYF.

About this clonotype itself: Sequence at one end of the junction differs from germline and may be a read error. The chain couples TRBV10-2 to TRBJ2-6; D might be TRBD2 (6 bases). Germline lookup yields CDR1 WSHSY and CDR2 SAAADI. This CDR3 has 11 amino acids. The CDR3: CASSWEVTEAF. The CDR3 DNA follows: TGCGCCAGCAGTTGGGAGGTAACTGAAGCTTTC.